This TCR beta chain is drawn from a study of cytomegalovirus exposure and HLA in healthy donors. Findings and limits, study-wide: DRB1 showed the most TCR associations and HLA-C the fewest in a later analysis, as rates varied by HLA locus. Some V segments, including TRBV6-2 and TRBV6-3, were excluded as indistinguishable.

As to this clone: Its matching antigen is unknown.

V gave up 5 bases and J gave up 5 bases, with 15 bases separating them. Per germline, CDR1 LGHNA and CDR2 YSLEER. The CDR3 covers 14 residues. PCR primers comprised 60 Vbeta and 13 Jbeta primers. TCRdb's table, derived via immunoSEQ multiplex PCR, lists solely in-frame clones and lacks some. This sample's clone table lists some 120,000 clones. This rearrangement joins TRBV4-3 to TRBJ1-2; maybe TRBD1 (6 bases). The sequence was collected from a man aged 25 to 45 in good health and CMV-seronegative. The sequenced material came from PBMCs. In nucleotides, the CDR3 is TGCGCCAGCAGCGAGGGGGGGGATGGGTATGGCTACACCTTC. As protein: CASSEGGDGYGYTF.